The next 27 T cell receptor beta chains were all read from a single sample in a study of cytomegalovirus exposure and HLA in healthy donors (dated by TCRdb to about 2017). Library construction relied on the immunoSEQ multiplex PCR assay. The multiplex PCR relied on a mix of 60 forward primers for TCR Vbeta segments and 13 reverse primers for TCR Jbeta segments. TCRdb took over this immuneACCESS table, retaining in-frame rearrangements with V and J assigned. Such tables are incomplete; in checked studies, under half of the missing clones stem from an unresolved V gene, and the remainder is unexplained. Recorded for this sample are some 190,000 clones; about 90% of them occurred a single time. Around 1% of the sample goes to the ten largest clones. The specimen sequenced was PBMCs. These receptors were collected from a boy aged 2 to 10 in good health and CMV-seronegative.

The chain recombines TRBV7-8 with TRBJ2-5; D remains unclear. The end of the DNA aligns better with TRBJ2-7, so the J call may be wrong. CDR1 is SGHVS and CDR2 is FQNEAQ in the germline V gene. The CDR3 totals 14 residues. The CDR3 DNA is TGTGCCAGCAGCTTACCGGGTCCTAGGTACGAGCAGTACTTC. Its protein product is CASSLPGPRYEQYF.

The V and J genes are TRBV9 and TRBJ2-3, with 10 bases matching TRBD2. The J segment lost 5 bases and the V segment lost 6 bases, leaving 9 bases of the junction unmatched. The CDR3 sequence is 15 residues long. Looked up from germline, CDR1 is SGDLS and CDR2 is YYNGEE. The CDR3 DNA sequence: TGTGCCAGCAACCTCCTAGCGGGGGAGGGAGATACGCAGTATTTT. Protein sequence: CASNLLAGEGDTQYF.

The chain has TRBV20-1 and TRBJ2-5; no firm D call. Germline V lookup: CDR1 DFQATT, CDR2 SNEGSKA (reference sequence). The CDR3 covers 11 residues. Between the trimmed V and J ends, which lost 3 bases and 7 bases, there was a span of 9 bases. CDR3 DNA sequence: TGCAGTGCTAGCGGAGCCGGGACCCAGTACTTC. It is translated as CSASGAGTQYF.

V gene TRBV28 combines with J gene TRBJ2-7, with a weak D call TRBD1 (5 bases). V lost 2 bases and J 5 bases, leaving 19 bases between the germline ends. Germline V lookup: CDR1 MDHEN, CDR2 SYDVKM. The CDR3 has 16 residues. The CDR3 nucleotides read TGTGCCAGCAGTTTACCTCAATCAGGCAGGGCCCACGAGCAGTACTTC. As protein: CASSLPQSGRAHEQYF.

This clone was observed a few times. The chain has TRBV5-1 and TRBJ1-4; 8 nucleotides match TRBD1. Germline V gene sequence: CDR1 SGHRS, CDR2 YFSETQ. The J segment lost 8 bases and the V segment lost 6 bases, leaving 6 bases of the junction unmatched. This CDR3 is 13 amino acids long. The CDR3 loop is CASTDRVGEKLFF. As DNA, the CDR3 is TGCGCCAGCACGGACAGGGTCGGGGAAAAACTGTTTTTT. The full variable domain, completed using reference TRBV5-1 and TRBJ1-4, is KAGVTQTPRYLIKTRGQQVTLSCSPISGHRSVSWYQQTPGQGLQFLFEYFSETQRNKGNFPGRFSGRQFSNSRSEMNVSTLELGDSALYLCASTDRVGEKLFFGSGTQLSVL.

The CDR3 loop is CASSFLGHPETSTDTQYF. The CDR3 DNA sequence: TGTGCCAGCAGCTTTCTTGGACATCCCGAGACTAGCACAGATACGCAGTATTTT. The V and J genes are TRBV5-8 and TRBJ2-3; possible D gene TRBD1, 5 bases. Germline values: CDR1 SGHTS, CDR2 YDEGEE. Trimming pared 2 bases from V and 0 bases from J, leaving 19 bases between. The CDR3 length is 18 residues.

The chain links TRBV15 to TRBJ1-1, with D hard to call. Trimming pared 1 base from V and 7 bases from J, leaving 13 bases between. Germline CDR1 and CDR2: LNHNV and YYDKDF (reference sequence). This CDR3 contains 14 residues. The CDR3 coding sequence is TGTGCCACCAGCAGAGCCCGACAACCAGTTGAAGCTTTCTTT. Protein product: CATSRARQPVEAFF.

The chain links TRBV6-1 to TRBJ1-2; maybe TRBD1 (5 bases). Trimming shortened V by 6 bases and J by 6 bases, and 20 bases separated the two germline ends. Looked up from germline, CDR1 is MNHNS and CDR2 is SASEGT. The CDR3 runs to 15 residues. CDR3 protein: CASSPREGPYHGYTF. CDR3 nucleotides: TGTGCCAGCAGCCCAAGGGAGGGGCCGTACCATGGCTACACCTTC.

CDR3 loop: CASSAGMNTEAFF. CDR3 bases: TGTGCCAGCAGCGCGGGGATGAACACTGAAGCTTTCTTT. The chain carries TRBV9 and TRBJ1-1; D is unclear. This CDR3 is 13 amino acids long. Per the germline V gene, CDR1 is SGDLS and CDR2 is YYNGEE. The germline V and J ends were trimmed by 3 bases and 0 bases, with 6 bases remaining between them. Looking up the rest from reference TRBV9 and TRBJ1-1 gives the full variable domain: DSGVTQTPKHLITATGQRVTLRCSPRSGDLSVYWYQQSLDQGLQFLIQYYNGEERAKGNILERFSAQQFPDLHSELNLSSLELGDSALYFCASSAGMNTEAFFGQGTRLTVV.

This chain links TRBV7-2 with TRBJ1-6; D is ambiguous. V was shortened by 6 bases and J by 4 bases, with 13 bases between the two germline ends. The germline gives CDR1 SGHTA, CDR2 FQGNSA. The CDR3 runs to 15 residues. CDR3 amino acids: CASRPTGRYNSPLHF. In nucleotides, the CDR3 is TGTGCCAGCAGACCTACCGGGAGATATAATTCACCCCTCCACTTT.

The chain carries TRBV19 and TRBJ1-1, with 7 bases that match TRBD1. CDR3 length: 15 amino acids. V trimming: 4 bases; J trimming: 1 base; junction bases outside the gene matches: 6. Per the germline V gene, CDR1 is LNHDA and CDR2 is SQIVND (reference sequence). This CDR3 reads CASSKRQGPNTEAFF. In nucleotides, the CDR3 is TGTGCCAGTAGTAAAAGACAGGGCCCGAACACTGAAGCTTTCTTT.

The chain combines TRBV11-3 with TRBJ2-3, with a possible D match to TRBD2 (6 bases). The length of the CDR3 is 13 residues. V lost 4 bases and J lost 5, with 10 bases in between. Germline-derived CDR1 and CDR2 are SGHNT and YENEEA. Here the CDR3 DNA reads TGTGCCAGCAGCTGGACTATGGGAGATACGCAGTATTTT. It specifies CASSWTMGDTQYF. The full variable domain, rest sourced from reference TRBV11-3 and TRBJ2-3, is EAGVVQSPRYKIIEKKQPVAFWCNPISGHNTLYWYLQNLGQGPELLIRYENEEAVDDSQLPKDRFSAERLKGVDSTLKIQPAELGDSAVYLCASSWTMGDTQYFGPGTRLTVL.

The gene calls are TRBV28 and TRBJ2-5; possibly TRBD2 for D (5 bases). The CDR3 spans 13 residues. Per germline, CDR1 MDHEN and CDR2 SYDVKM. V lost 3 bases and J 3 bases, leaving 8 bases between the germline ends. CDR3 region: CASSFPGEETQYF. The DNA for the CDR3 is TGTGCCAGCAGTTTTCCCGGGGAAGAGACCCAGTACTTC.

The chain uses TRBV5-1 and TRBJ2-5; 8 positions match TRBD1. Losses at the gene ends were 0 bases for V and 3 bases for J; bases not matched to a gene: 7. This CDR3 comprises 16 residues. Germline CDR1 is SGHRS and CDR2 is YFSETQ. The CDR3 region is CASSLGSATGEETQYF. DNA of the CDR3: TGCGCCAGCAGCTTGGGCTCCGCGACAGGGGAAGAGACCCAGTACTTC.

As concerns this clone: Distinct nucleotide sequences in the sample also encode this CDR3. The chain uses TRBV4-1 and TRBJ2-2; 10 nucleotides align to TRBD1. Germline-derived CDR1 and CDR2 are MGHRA and YSYEKL. The CDR3 has 15 amino acids. V dropped 4 bases and J dropped 7; count of bases not matched to a gene: 6. The CDR3 DNA follows: TGCGCCAGCAGCCCAGCGGGACAGGGGATCGGGGAGCTGTTTTTT. Translated: CASSPAGQGIGELFF.

The chain uses TRBV5-4 and TRBJ2-3, with D maybe TRBD2 (5 bases). Deletions cut 6 bases from V and 2 bases from J, with 13 bases between. The CDR3 runs to 14 residues. CDR1 and CDR2 (germline): SGHNT, YYREEE (reference sequence). The DNA for the CDR3 is TGTGCCAGCACCAGGACTGCAAACACAGATACGCAGTATTTT. This codes for CASTRTANTDTQYF.

The chain carries TRBV6-5 and TRBJ1-5; no firm D call. CDR3 length: 15 amino acids. The germline V gene has CDR1 MNHEY and CDR2 SVGAGI. Trimming took 0 bases from V and 7 from J, leaving 13 bases between them. CDR3 sequence reads: CASSYSAGLRQPQHF. The DNA for the CDR3 is TGTGCCAGCAGTTACTCGGCAGGTCTGAGACAGCCCCAGCATTTT.

This sequence joins TRBV9 and TRBJ1-3; no definite D call. The CDR3 totals 15 residues. Germline-derived CDR1 and CDR2 are SGDLS and YYNGEE. The germline V and J ends were trimmed by 0 bases and 8 bases, with 15 bases remaining between them. The CDR3 protein is CASSVVPGTRDTIYF. The CDR3 coding sequence is TGTGCCAGCAGCGTAGTCCCCGGTACACGGGACACCATATATTTT.

The chain is built from TRBV19 and TRBJ2-3; the D gene is possibly TRBD1 (6 bases). V was cut by 7 bases and J by 1 base, with 12 bases left in between. The CDR3 is 14 residues long. Germline CDR1 LNHDA, CDR2 SQIVND (reference sequence). The DNA of the CDR3 is TGTGCCAGTACGGCAGGGGTAGGCACAGATACGCAGTATTTT. Translated, it gives CASTAGVGTDTQYF.

The chain employs TRBV27 and TRBJ2-3; 12 bases align to TRBD2. In germline, CDR1 is MNHEY, CDR2 SMNVEV (reference sequence). The CDR3 sequence is 16 residues long. V lost 3 bases to trimming and J lost 3 bases; unmatched junction nucleotides: 4. CDR3 region: CASSFSTSGSTDTQYF. As DNA, the CDR3 is TGTGCCAGCAGTTTCTCGACTAGCGGGAGTACAGATACGCAGTATTTT.

The chain joins TRBV5-1 to TRBJ2-4; TRBD2 is a possible D gene (6 bases). The CDR3 has 17 residues. V was trimmed by 4 bases and J by 3 bases, leaving 20 bases between them. Germline assignment: CDR1 SGHRS and CDR2 YFSETQ. The CDR3 protein is CASSQGGSLQGKNIQYF. DNA of the CDR3: TGCGCCAGCAGCCAGGGAGGCAGCCTCCAGGGCAAAAACATTCAGTACTTC.

With respect to this clone: The junction does not match germline at one end; this may be a read error. The rearrangement links TRBV7-9 to TRBJ2-3, with D possibly matching TRBD2 (5 bases). This CDR3 comprises 16 residues. CDR1 is SEHNR and CDR2 is FQNEAQ in the germline V gene (reference sequence). DNA of the CDR3: TGTTCCAGCAGCTTAGAGCGGCATTGGGGCACAGATACGCAGTATTTT. This sequence encodes CSSSLERHWGTDTQYF.

CDR3 residues: CASSQEARSTDTQYF. The CDR3 DNA reads TGTGCCAGCAGCCAAGAGGCGCGGAGCACAGATACGCAGTATTTT. The chain employs TRBV4-2 and TRBJ2-3; D gene uncertain. Trimming removed 0 bases from V and 0 bases from J, with 7 bases in between. The germline CDR1 and CDR2 sequences are LGHNA and YNFKEQ. The CDR3 loop spans 15 amino acids.

V is TRBV9 and J is TRBJ1-1, with D unclear. Germline V gives CDR1 SGDLS, CDR2 YYNGEE. The CDR3 is 13 amino acids. Trimming pared 0 bases from V and 3 bases from J, leaving 6 bases between. CDR3 sequence reads: CASSVASYTEAFF. In nucleotides, the CDR3 is TGTGCCAGCAGCGTAGCTAGCTACACTGAAGCTTTCTTT.

V is TRBV5-1 and J is TRBJ1-6; possibly TRBD1 for D (5 bases). CDR1 and CDR2 (germline): SGHRS, YFSETQ. This CDR3 contains 16 residues. With 5 bases removed from V and 8 bases from J, the gap between germline ends came to 20 bases. CDR3 DNA: TGCGCCAGCAGGGATATTCGTGTGGGAGGGGATTCACCCCTCCACTTT. Its protein product is CASRDIRVGGDSPLHF.

This clone was seen only once. V and J are TRBV28 and TRBJ2-5, with 12 nucleotides matching TRBD2. V dropped 6 bases and J dropped 5; count of bases not matched to a gene: 10. This CDR3 is 16 amino acids long. Per germline, CDR1 MDHEN and CDR2 SYDVKM. CDR3 amino acids: CASSILAGGPRETQYF. CDR3 bases: TGTGCCAGCAGCATCCTAGCGGGGGGGCCTCGGGAGACCCAGTACTTC.

J is TRBJ2-5 and V is TRBV5-1; the match to TRBD1 covers 9 bases. This CDR3 is 16 amino acids long. In germline, CDR1 is SGHRS, CDR2 YFSETQ. After removal of 5 bases from V and 4 bases from J, the junction contained 12 bases not matched to a gene. The CDR3 region has the DNA TGCGCCAGCAGTTCCTACTCGGGACAGGGTGGAGAGACCCAGTACTTC. This translates into CASSSYSGQGGETQYF. Drawing the rest from reference TRBV5-1 and TRBJ2-5, the complete variable domain is KAGVTQTPRYLIKTRGQQVTLSCSPISGHRSVSWYQQTPGQGLQFLFEYFSETQRNKGNFPGRFSGRQFSNSRSEMNVSTLELGDSALYLCASSSYSGQGGETQYFGPGTRLLVL.